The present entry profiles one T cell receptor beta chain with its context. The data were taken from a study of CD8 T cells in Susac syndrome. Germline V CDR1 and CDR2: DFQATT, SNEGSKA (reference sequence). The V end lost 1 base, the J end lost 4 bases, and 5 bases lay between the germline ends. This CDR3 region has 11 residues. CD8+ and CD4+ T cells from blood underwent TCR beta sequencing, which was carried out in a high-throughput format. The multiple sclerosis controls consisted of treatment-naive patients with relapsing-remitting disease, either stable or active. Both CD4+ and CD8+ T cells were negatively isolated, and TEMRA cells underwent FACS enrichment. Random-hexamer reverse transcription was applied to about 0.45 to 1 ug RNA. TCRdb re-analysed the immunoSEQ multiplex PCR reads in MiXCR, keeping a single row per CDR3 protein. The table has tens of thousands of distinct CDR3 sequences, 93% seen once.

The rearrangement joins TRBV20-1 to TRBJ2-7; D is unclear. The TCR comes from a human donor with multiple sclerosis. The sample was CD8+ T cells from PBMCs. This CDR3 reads CSARVGYEQYF. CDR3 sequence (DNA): TGCAGTGCTAGAGTGGGATACGAGCAGTACTTC.